The 28 T cell receptor beta chains below come from one sample, sequenced in a study of post-analysis software for immune sequencing data. Whole-study findings and limits: Patients used five TRBV segments, including TRBV5-6, TRBV5-1 and TRBV20-1, more often than controls.

cDNA libraries for TCR beta contained unique molecular identifiers. TCRdb analysed the PCR reads with MiXCR anew, one entry per CDR3 protein. The table includes roughly 700,000 distinct CDR3 sequences, roughly 29% detected once. These receptors lack a known antigen. Sequencing was done on a sample of blood. The origin of the receptors is a girl between 10 and 17 years old with multiple sclerosis.

This clonotype was detected only a few times. The chain joins TRBV6-6 to TRBJ1-5; 9 bases fit TRBD1. This CDR3 has 17 residues. The V gene's germline CDR1 is MNHNY and CDR2 SVGAGI (reference sequence). V lost 6 bases and J lost 5; bases outside the gene matches: 14. DNA of the CDR3: TGTGCCAGCAGCCCCCCTGGCGGGACAGGGACCGATCAGCCCCAGCATTTT. It yields the protein CASSPPGGTGTDQPQHF.

In its sample, this clonotype was seen a few times. This sequence joins TRBV5-1 and TRBJ2-3; 10 bases match TRBD1. The V segment lost 4 bases and the J segment 2 bases; nucleotides outside the gene matches: 7. Germline V gene lookup returns CDR1 SGHRS and CDR2 YFSETQ. The CDR3 spans 16 residues. In DNA form, the CDR3 reads TGCGCCAGCAGCGATCGGGACAGGGGTTACACAGATACGCAGTATTTT. Protein product: CASSDRDRGYTDTQYF. The variable domain in full, with the rest retrieved from reference TRBV5-1 and TRBJ2-3, is KAGVTQTPRYLIKTRGQQVTLSCSPISGHRSVSWYQQTPGQGLQFLFEYFSETQRNKGNFPGRFSGRQFSNSRSEMNVSTLELGDSALYLCASSDRDRGYTDTQYFGPGTRLTVL.

In its sample, this clonotype was seen a few times. The chain is built from TRBV10-3 and TRBJ2-5, with D tentatively TRBD1 or TRBD2 (5 bases each). The germline V gene has CDR1 ENHRY and CDR2 SYGVKD. V dropped 7 bases and J dropped 5 bases, with 14 bases sitting between them. This CDR3 region has 13 residues. CDR3 bases: TGTGCCATCACTCAGGATCGGGACGAGACCCAGTACTTC. Its translation: CAITQDRDETQYF.

This clonotype appeared many times. This CDR3 reads CASSPGGASYGYTF. The CDR3, as DNA: TGTGCCAGCAGTCCGGGGGGGGCGAGCTATGGCTACACCTTC. This chain uses TRBV12-3 or TRBV12-4 with TRBJ1-2; D may be TRBD1 (6 bases). The CDR3 loop spans 14 amino acids. V lost 5 bases and J 4 bases, leaving 14 bases between the germline ends.

This clonotype was detected many times. V usage is TRBV28 and J usage is TRBJ2-3; D unresolved. The germline CDR1 and CDR2 sequences are MDHEN and SYDVKM. The CDR3 covers 14 residues. V was shortened by 5 bases and J by 4 bases, with 13 bases between the two germline ends. CDR3 coding DNA: TGTGCCAGCAGTGCCCACTACCCCTCAGATACGCAGTATTTT. It codes for CASSAHYPSDTQYF.

The chain carries TRBV20-1 and TRBJ1-2, with a possible D match to TRBD1 (5 bases). The CDR3 contains 12 residues. Germline V gene sequence: CDR1 DFQATT, CDR2 SNEGSKA (reference sequence). Between the trimmed V and J ends, which lost 6 bases and 4 bases, there was a span of 12 bases. The DNA for the CDR3 is TGCAGTGCCGCCGGGACGGCCTATGGCTACACCTTC. It codes for CSAAGTAYGYTF.

The chain links TRBV6-6 to TRBJ1-6; 8 nucleotides agree with TRBD1. J was trimmed by 9 bases and V by 4 bases; bases with no gene match: 2. Germline lookup yields CDR1 MNHNY and CDR2 SVGAGI (reference sequence). CDR3 length: 13 residues. The CDR3 DNA is TGTGCCAGCAGTTTGACAGGGGCTTCACCCCTCCACTTT. Translating it yields CASSLTGASPLHF.

The V call is TRBV28, the J call TRBJ2-7; 7 bases match TRBD1. Germline loops: CDR1 MDHEN, CDR2 SYDVKM. V shed 5 bases, J shed 6 bases, and the junction held 10 bases outside the gene matches. The CDR3 has 14 amino acids. For the CDR3, the DNA is TGTGCCAGCAGTCCTAACAGGGGTCGGGGCGAGCAGTACTTC. It encodes CASSPNRGRGEQYF.

This clonotype was seen only a few times. This chain connects TRBV11-2 to TRBJ2-1, with 9 nucleotides matching TRBD1. The CDR3 consists of 15 residues. V trimming: 5 bases; J trimming: 3 bases; junction bases outside the gene matches: 5. CDR1 and CDR2 from the germline V gene are SGHAT and FQNNGV. The CDR3 loop reads CASSRGQGNYNEQFF. DNA of the CDR3: TGTGCCAGCAGCCGAGGACAGGGGAACTACAATGAGCAGTTCTTC.

This chain uses TRBV11-1 with TRBJ2-1; TRBD1 or TRBD2 may be the D gene (6 bases each). Trimming took off 7 bases at V and 0 bases at J, with 10 bases between the two ends. CDR1 is SGHAT and CDR2 is FQDESV in the germline V gene (reference sequence). The CDR3 is 14 residues long. CDR3 protein: CASTGGGSYNEQFF. CDR3 sequence (DNA): TGTGCCAGCACCGGGGGCGGCTCCTACAATGAGCAGTTCTTC.

This chain links TRBV25-1 with TRBJ2-5, with D perhaps given as TRBD1 or TRBD2 (6 bases each). CDR3 length equals 16 residues. CDR1 is MGHDK and CDR2 is SYGVNS in the germline V gene. The V and J ends lost 10 bases and 1 base respectively, with 22 bases between them. CDR3 nucleotide sequence: TGTGCCACATCGGTAGGGGGTAGCGGAATCCAAGAGACCCAGTACTTC. It translates to CATSVGGSGIQETQYF.

This clonotype turned up a few times. V usage is TRBV20-1 and J usage is TRBJ2-5, with 9 bases aligning to TRBD2. The germline CDR1 and CDR2 sequences are DFQATT and SNEGSKA (reference sequence). The CDR3 sequence is 14 residues long. Trimming took 4 bases from V and 4 from J; bases not matched to a gene: 7. The CDR3 sequence is CSAIAGEGRETQYF. CDR3 nucleotides: TGCAGTGCTATAGCGGGAGAGGGAAGAGAGACCCAGTACTTC.

This clonotype has ten or more counts. The chain is built from TRBV5-1 and TRBJ2-3; weak D call: TRBD1 (6 bases). The CDR3 is 15 residues long. Germline V gene data show CDR1 as SGHRS and CDR2 as YFSETQ. V lost 4 bases and J lost 2, with 14 bases in between. This CDR3 is CASSLPGHDTDTQYF. The CDR3 DNA sequence: TGCGCCAGCAGCCTCCCGGGACATGACACAGATACGCAGTATTTT. Full variable domain (outside the CDR3, taken from reference TRBV5-1 and TRBJ2-3): KAGVTQTPRYLIKTRGQQVTLSCSPISGHRSVSWYQQTPGQGLQFLFEYFSETQRNKGNFPGRFSGRQFSNSRSEMNVSTLELGDSALYLCASSLPGHDTDTQYFGPGTRLTVL.

The chain is built from TRBV15 and TRBJ2-5; 12 bases map to TRBD2. Germline V lookup: CDR1 LNHNV, CDR2 YYDKDF (reference sequence). The CDR3 has 16 residues. Trimming took 5 bases from V and 4 from J; bases not matched to a gene: 8. CDR3 in amino acids: CATSQTSGRGGETQYF. The DNA for the CDR3 is TGTGCCACCAGCCAGACTAGCGGGAGAGGTGGAGAGACCCAGTACTTC.

The chain recombines TRBV11-2 with TRBJ1-1, with D unclear. The CDR3 runs to 12 residues. Trimming shortened V by 5 bases and J by 6 bases, and 10 bases separated the two germline ends. Germline V gene sequence: CDR1 SGHAT, CDR2 FQNNGV. The CDR3: CASSAQGPEAFF. CDR3 nucleotides: TGTGCCAGCAGCGCCCAAGGGCCTGAAGCTTTCTTT.

V is TRBV6-5 and J is TRBJ2-2; 16 bases match TRBD2. Looked up from germline, CDR1 is MNHEY and CDR2 is SVGAGI. The CDR3 extends over 16 amino acids. Trimming removed 2 bases from V and 6 bases from J; junction bases left unmatched: 0. This CDR3 is CASSYGTSGGAGELFF. The CDR3 nucleotides read TGTGCCAGCAGTTACGGGACTAGCGGGGGGGCCGGGGAGCTGTTTTTT.

The chain has TRBV14 and TRBJ1-4, with 7 bases fitting TRBD1. The germline CDR1 and CDR2 sequences are SGHDN and FVKESK. Trimming took 1 base from V and 3 from J; bases not matched to a gene: 8. The CDR3 covers 17 residues. The CDR3 here is CASSQVPSGTANEKLFF. The CDR3 region has the DNA TGTGCCAGCAGCCAAGTTCCCTCCGGGACAGCTAATGAAAAACTGTTTTTT.

Details on this clonotype: A much bigger clone sits one base away, suggesting this may be a read error. The V call is TRBV29-1, the J call TRBJ2-1; D unresolved. This CDR3 has 10 amino acids. Trimming removed 4 bases from V and 9 bases from J, with 7 bases in between. Germline V gene sequence: CDR1 SQVTM, CDR2 ANQGSEA. The CDR3 protein is CSVAGGEQFF. CDR3 bases: TGCAGCGTTGCGGGCGGTGAGCAGTTCTTC.

This chain links TRBV28 with TRBJ2-2, with 7 nucleotides matching TRBD1. Germline CDR1 and CDR2: MDHEN and SYDVKM. The CDR3 has 15 residues. With V trimmed by 10 bases and J by 1 base, 9 bases remained unmatched. In nucleotides, the CDR3 is TGTGCCACCCACAAGGGGGCGAGGAACACCGGGGAGCTGTTTTTT. It encodes CATHKGARNTGELFF.

This chain links TRBV28 with TRBJ2-4, with 7 bases aligning to TRBD1. Matching the DNA end better, TRBJ2-7 makes the J call doubtful. The CDR3 totals 14 residues. Germline V CDR1 and CDR2: MDHEN, SYDVKM. The CDR3 loop is CASSALGQAYEQYF. The CDR3 bases are TGTGCCAGCAGTGCCCTAGGACAGGCCTACGAGCAGTACTTC.

This clonotype was picked up a small number of times. In nucleotides, the CDR3 is TGCAGTGCTAGAGATGAGGCTAGCGGCCACCAGACCCAGTACTTC. Translation: CSARDEASGHQTQYF. The V call is TRBV20-1, the J call TRBJ2-5, with 7 bases identical to TRBD2. The CDR3 runs 15 residues. With V trimmed by 0 bases and J by 6 bases, 10 bases remained unmatched. The germline V gene encodes CDR1 DFQATT and CDR2 SNEGSKA (reference sequence).

This clonotype was detected many times. DNA for the CDR3: TGTGCCAGCAGCGTAGGTGCAGGGACTCGGGAGCAGTACTTC. Protein product: CASSVGAGTREQYF. The chain is built from TRBV9 and TRBJ2-7, with D maybe TRBD2 (6 bases). With 0 bases removed from V and 7 bases from J, the gap between germline ends came to 14 bases. The CDR3 loop spans 14 amino acids. Per germline, CDR1 SGDLS and CDR2 YYNGEE.

The rearrangement links TRBV5-1 to TRBJ2-3; D uncertain. The CDR3 contains 14 residues. Germline-derived CDR1 and CDR2 are SGHRS and YFSETQ. Trimming removed 4 bases at V and 4 bases at J, with 13 bases between. The CDR3 spells CASSKMPGSDTQYF. In DNA, the CDR3 is TGCGCCAGCAGCAAGATGCCGGGCTCAGATACGCAGTATTTT.

The CDR3 nucleotides are TGTGCCAGCAGTTTTCAGGGGACGAACACTGAAGCTTTCTTT. Protein sequence: CASSFQGTNTEAFF. This chain uses TRBV12-3 or TRBV12-4 with TRBJ1-1; D perhaps matches TRBD1 (6 bases). There are 14 residues in the CDR3. Trimming cost V 3 bases and J 1 base, with 9 bases left between them.

This clonotype was observed a handful of times. CDR3 coding DNA: TGCGCCAGCAGCGCTCTACAGGGGGTCGAGACCCAGTACTTC. Amino acid sequence: CASSALQGVETQYF. The V and J genes are TRBV5-1 and TRBJ2-5; TRBD1 aligns across 8 bases. This CDR3 has 14 residues. With 4 bases clipped from V and 5 bases from J, the junction kept 7 bases outside the gene matches. CDR1 and CDR2 from the germline V gene are SGHRS and YFSETQ.

This rearrangement joins TRBV12-3 or TRBV12-4 to TRBJ2-1, with D possibly matching TRBD2 (5 bases). The CDR3 totals 15 residues. V was clipped by 3 bases and J by 6 bases, with 15 bases between them. Here the CDR3 DNA reads TGTGCCAGCAGTTTCCGCAGAGCGGCGGCCAATGAGCAGTTCTTC. It yields the protein CASSFRRAAANEQFF.

This clonotype was found once. The chain joins TRBV6-2 or TRBV6-3 to TRBJ2-5; 7 bases agree with TRBD1. The CDR3 extends over 15 amino acids. Losses at the gene ends were 0 bases for V and 2 bases for J; bases not matched to a gene: 3. In germline, CDR1 is MNHEY, CDR2 SVGEGT. CDR3 nucleotide sequence: TGTGCCAGCAGTTACTCTTGGGGACAGCAAGAGACCCAGTACTTC. It translates to CASSYSWGQQETQYF.

The rearrangement joins TRBV28 to TRBJ2-7, with a possible D match to TRBD2 (5 bases). This CDR3 spans 14 amino acids. V was cut by 6 bases and J by 3 bases, with 15 bases left in between. Germline V gene sequence: CDR1 MDHEN, CDR2 SYDVKM. In DNA, the CDR3 is TGTGCCAGCAGCCTGAGGGCGGTTTTCTACGAGCAGTACTTC. Its translation: CASSLRAVFYEQYF.